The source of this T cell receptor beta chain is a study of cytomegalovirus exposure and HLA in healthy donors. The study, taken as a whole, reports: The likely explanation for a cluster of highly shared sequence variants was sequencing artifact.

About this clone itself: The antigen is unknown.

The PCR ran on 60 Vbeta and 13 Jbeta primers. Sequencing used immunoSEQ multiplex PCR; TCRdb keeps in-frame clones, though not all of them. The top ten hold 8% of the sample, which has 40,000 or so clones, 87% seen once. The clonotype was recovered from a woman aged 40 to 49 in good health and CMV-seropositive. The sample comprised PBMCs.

CDR3 coding DNA: TGTGCCAGCAGTTTTTCCCTCGGGGTATCCTACAATGAGCAGTTCTTC. It codes for CASSFSLGVSYNEQFF. V and J are TRBV27 and TRBJ2-1, with D perhaps TRBD2 (5 bases). Germline V CDR1 and CDR2: MNHEY, SMNVEV (reference sequence). Trimming stripped 3 bases from V and 1 base from J, with 13 bases between. The CDR3 is made up of 16 amino acids.